What follows are 6 T cell receptor beta chains derived from one specimen sequenced in a study of graft-versus-host responses after intestinal transplantation. Their target antigens are unknown. TCRdb's table, derived via immunoSEQ multiplex PCR, lists solely in-frame clones and lacks some. Here the sample spans some 120,000 clones, over 75% being singletons. Specimen: unstimulated CD4+ T cells sorted from spleen or lymph node cells, collected before intestinal transplant. Every receptor here comes from a human donor who received an intestinal transplant.

The J gene is TRBJ2-2, the V gene TRBV10-3; a possible D gene is TRBD1 (5 bases). CDR1 and CDR2 from the germline V gene are ENHRY and SYGVKD. The CDR3 extends over 12 amino acids. V was shortened by 10 bases and J by 8 bases, with 14 bases between the two germline ends. The CDR3 is CATAPGIGELFF. CDR3 nucleotides: TGTGCCACCGCGCCAGGGATTGGGGAGCTGTTTTTT.

V usage is TRBV4-1 and J usage is TRBJ2-7, with no clear D. The CDR3 sequence is 15 residues long. V was pared by 5 bases and J by 4 bases, with 18 bases between. Germline V gives CDR1 MGHRA, CDR2 YSYEKL. CDR3 loop: CASSSPAESIYEQYF. Written as DNA, the CDR3 is TGCGCCAGCAGCTCGCCGGCGGAATCTATTTACGAGCAGTACTTC.

The gene calls are TRBV7-9 and TRBJ2-3; 7 bases are a match to TRBD1. V lost 5 bases, J lost 1 base, and 12 bases stayed unmatched. The germline gives CDR1 SEHNR, CDR2 FQNEAQ (reference sequence). The CDR3 has 17 residues. The CDR3 region has the DNA TGTGCCAGCAGCCAAGCCCGACAGGGTCGCGGCACAGATACGCAGTATTTT. Its translation is CASSQARQGRGTDTQYF.

The chain has TRBV9 and TRBJ2-4, with TRBD2 as a possible D gene (6 bases). Trimming cost V 1 base and J 4 bases, with 9 bases left between them. This CDR3 is 14 amino acids long. Germline lookup yields CDR1 SGDLS and CDR2 YYNGEE. The CDR3 spells CASSVHAGKNIQYF. The CDR3, as DNA: TGTGCCAGCAGCGTACACGCGGGAAAAAACATTCAGTACTTC.

The rearrangement uses TRBV2 and TRBJ2-7; D gene uncertain. This CDR3 contains 13 residues. V lost 7 bases and J lost 2, with 12 bases in between. CDR1 SNHLY and CDR2 FYNNEI come from the germline V gene. The CDR3: CASKMGRPYEQYF. In nucleotides, the CDR3 is TGTGCCAGCAAAATGGGCAGGCCCTACGAGCAGTACTTC.

V and J are TRBV4-1 and TRBJ2-3; possibly TRBD2 for D (6 bases). Germline values: CDR1 MGHRA, CDR2 YSYEKL. This CDR3 is 15 amino acids long. V lost 4 bases and J lost 2, with 13 bases in between. CDR3 in amino acids: CASSLTTSFTDTQYF. CDR3 nucleotides: TGCGCCAGCAGCCTTACGACTAGTTTCACAGATACGCAGTATTTT.